The rows below give T cell receptor beta chains drawn from one sample of a study of CD8 T cells in Susac syndrome. TCRdb re-analysed the immunoSEQ multiplex PCR reads in MiXCR, keeping a single row per CDR3 protein. Found here are about 140,000 distinct CDR3 sequences, about 95% of them singletons; the top ten hold over 0.1%. Sequences were obtained from CD4+ T cells from PBMCs. The receptor set was obtained from a human donor with multiple sclerosis. Both conserved end residues are part of each CDR3. The D gene is left open where the match is weak. Clone size is given for some rows only: seen once, a few or many times, or a class if the clone is expanded.

>TRBJ1-5|-|-|TRBV15
TGTGCCACCAGCTTAAACAGGGTCGATGATCAGCCCCAGCATTTT
CATSLNRVDDQPQHF
>TRBJ1-1|-|TRBD1|TRBV12-3/TRBV12-4
TGTGCCAGCAGCCTACAGGGGAGGGGAGCTTTCTTT
CASSLQGRGAFF
>TRBJ1-5|once|-|TRBV12-3/TRBV12-4
TGTGCCAGCAGTTTTGAGCCGACAGGCAAGCCCCAGCATTTT
CASSFEPTGKPQHF
>TRBJ2-7|-|-|TRBV5-1
TGCGCCAGCAGCTTGGGTCCTACAGGTATATACCTCTCCTACGAGCAGTACTTC
CASSLGPTGIYLSYEQYF
>TRBJ2-1|-|-|TRBV15
TGTGCCACCAGCAGAGATTCCGGAACGGCGAGCTCCTACAATGAGCAGTTCTTC
CATSRDSGTASSYNEQFF
>TRBJ2-3|-|TRBD1|TRBV27
TGTGCCAGCGGGGACAGGGGAGATACGCAGTATTTT
CASGDRGDTQYF
>TRBJ2-7|-|-|TRBV20-1
TGCAGTGCATATAAGGGACAATGGTACGAAGGGGAGCAGTACTTC
CSAYKGQWYEGEQYF
>TRBJ2-1|-|TRBD2|TRBV20-1
TGCAGTGCTACCCGACTAGCGGGGGGGACGGGTTACAATGAGCAGTTCTTC
CSATRLAGGTGYNEQFF
>TRBJ2-1|once|-|TRBV5-6
TGTGCCAGCAGCTTGTTAGGGTCTTACAATGAGCAGTTCTTC
CASSLLGSYNEQFF
>TRBJ2-1|-|TRBD2|TRBV4-3
TGCGCCAGCGGACTAGCGGGGGCCTCGGATGAGCAGTTCTTC
CASGLAGASDEQFF
>TRBJ2-1|-|-|TRBV28
TGTGCCAGCAGTTTTCCTAGATGGGGGATAGGCAATGAGCAGTTCTTC
CASSFPRWGIGNEQFF
>TRBJ2-1|-|-|TRBV30
TGTGCCTGGAAGTCTCTGGATGCCACGCACAATGAGCAGTTCTTC
CAWKSLDATHNEQFF
>TRBJ2-1|-|-|TRBV18
TGTGCCAGCTCACCGGGAGAAGGGGTTTACAATGAGCAGTTCTTC
CASSPGEGVYNEQFF
>TRBJ1-1|-|-|TRBV7-2
TGTGCCAGCAGGGTACAGGGAGACGTCACTGAAGCTTTCTTT
CASRVQGDVTEAFF
>TRBJ2-3|-|-|TRBV4-3
TGCGCCAGCAGCCAAGAAGCTAACACAGATACGCAGTATTTT
CASSQEANTDTQYF
>TRBJ2-5|-|TRBD1|TRBV6-5
TGTGCCAGCAGACCCAGGGGGCGCGTGGAGACCCAGTACTTC
CASRPRGRVETQYF
>TRBJ2-2|-|TRBD2|TRBV13
TGTGCCAGCAGTTCGCTAGCGGGAGGCCGGACCGGGGAGCTGTTTTTT
CASSSLAGGRTGELFF
>TRBJ2-3|-|-|TRBV6-5
TGTGCCAGCAGTTACTCGGGGGGCAGGAGCACAGATACGCAGTATTTT
CASSYSGGRSTDTQYF
>TRBJ2-3|-|-|TRBV6-5
TGTGCCAGCAGTTACTCGTCCCACACAGATACGCAGTATTTT
CASSYSSHTDTQYF
>TRBJ2-3|-|-|TRBV27
TGTGCCAGCAGTTTATCGAAAGTGCCCACAGATACGCAGTATTTT
CASSLSKVPTDTQYF
>TRBJ1-6|-|TRBD1|TRBV20-1
TGCAGTGCTAGACCCTCGGGACAGATGTATAATTCACCCCTCCACTTT
CSARPSGQMYNSPLHF
>TRBJ2-3|-|TRBD1|TRBV6-1
TGTGCCAGCAGTCGAAGACAGGGGGTGGACACAGATACGCAGTATTTT
CASSRRQGVDTDTQYF
>TRBJ1-2|-|TRBD1|TRBV6-5
TGTGCCAGCAGTTCTGGACAGGGGGTCTATGGCTACACCTTC
CASSSGQGVYGYTF
>TRBJ2-3|-|-|TRBV12-3/TRBV12-4
TGTGCCAGCAGTTTAATGGGAGGTAGTGCAGATACGCAGTATTTT
CASSLMGGSADTQYF
>TRBJ2-1|-|-|TRBV9
TGTGCCAGCAGCGGCAGACCTTGGAACAATGAGCAGTTCTTC
CASSGRPWNNEQFF
>TRBJ2-3|-|-|TRBV7-2
TGTGCCAGCAGCTCCGTTTTTAGCCCCACAGATACGCAGTATTTT
CASSSVFSPTDTQYF